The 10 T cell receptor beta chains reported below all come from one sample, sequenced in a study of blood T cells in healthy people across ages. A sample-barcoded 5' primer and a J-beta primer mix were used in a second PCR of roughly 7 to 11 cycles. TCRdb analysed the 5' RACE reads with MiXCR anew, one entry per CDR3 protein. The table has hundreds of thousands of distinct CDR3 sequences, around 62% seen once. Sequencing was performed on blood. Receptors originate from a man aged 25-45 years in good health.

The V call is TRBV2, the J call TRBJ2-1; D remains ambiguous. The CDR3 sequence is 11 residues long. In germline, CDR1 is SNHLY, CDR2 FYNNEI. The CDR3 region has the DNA TGTGTCGCGGTCGCGCCGGATGAGCAGTTCTTC. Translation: CVAVAPDEQFF.

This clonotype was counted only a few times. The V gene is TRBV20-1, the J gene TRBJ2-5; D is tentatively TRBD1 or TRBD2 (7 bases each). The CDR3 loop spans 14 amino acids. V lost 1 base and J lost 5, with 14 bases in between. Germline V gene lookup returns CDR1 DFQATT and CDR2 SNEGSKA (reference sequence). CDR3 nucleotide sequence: TGCAGTGCTAGAGTACAGGGGAGGGCGGAGACCCAGTACTTC. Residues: CSARVQGRAETQYF.

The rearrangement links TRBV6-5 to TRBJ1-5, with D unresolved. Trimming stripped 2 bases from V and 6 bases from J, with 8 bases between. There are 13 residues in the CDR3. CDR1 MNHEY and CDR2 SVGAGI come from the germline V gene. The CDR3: CASSYTVGQPQHF. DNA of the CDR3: TGTGCCAGCAGTTACACGGTTGGTCAGCCCCAGCATTTT.

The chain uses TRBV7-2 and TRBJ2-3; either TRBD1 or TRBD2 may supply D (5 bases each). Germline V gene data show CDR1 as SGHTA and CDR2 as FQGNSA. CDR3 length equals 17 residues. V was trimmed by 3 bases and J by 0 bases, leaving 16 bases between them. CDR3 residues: CASSFAPGTRSTDTQYF. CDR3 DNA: TGTGCCAGCAGCTTTGCCCCGGGGACCAGGAGCACAGATACGCAGTATTTT. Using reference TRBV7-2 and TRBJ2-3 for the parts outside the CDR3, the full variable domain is GAGVSQSPSNKVTEKGKDVELRCDPISGHTALYWYRQSLGQGLEFLIYFQGNSAPDKSGLPSDRFSAERTGGSVSTLTIQRTQQEDSAVYLCASSFAPGTRSTDTQYFGPGTRLTVL.

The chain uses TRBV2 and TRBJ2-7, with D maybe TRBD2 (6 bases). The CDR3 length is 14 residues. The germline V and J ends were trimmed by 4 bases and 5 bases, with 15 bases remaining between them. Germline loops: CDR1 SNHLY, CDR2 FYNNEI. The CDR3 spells CASSGGGGRHEQYF. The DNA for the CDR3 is TGTGCCAGCAGTGGTGGGGGAGGTCGGCACGAGCAGTACTTC.

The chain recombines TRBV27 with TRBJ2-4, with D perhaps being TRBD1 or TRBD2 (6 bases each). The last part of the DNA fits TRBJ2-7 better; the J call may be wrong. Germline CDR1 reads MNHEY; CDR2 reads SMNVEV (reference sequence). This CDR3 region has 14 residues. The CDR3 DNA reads TGTGCCAGCTCGAGAAGCCAGAGGGGGGACGAGCAGTACTTC. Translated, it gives CASSRSQRGDEQYF.

CDR3 in amino acids: CSARQWETIAKNIQYF. CDR3 sequence (DNA): TGCAGTGCCCGCCAGTGGGAAACTATAGCCAAAAACATTCAGTACTTC. The chain joins TRBV20-1 to TRBJ2-4; no clear D gene. Germline lookup yields CDR1 DFQATT and CDR2 SNEGSKA (reference sequence). The CDR3 is made up of 16 amino acids. The V and J ends lost 6 bases and 0 bases respectively, with 18 bases between them.

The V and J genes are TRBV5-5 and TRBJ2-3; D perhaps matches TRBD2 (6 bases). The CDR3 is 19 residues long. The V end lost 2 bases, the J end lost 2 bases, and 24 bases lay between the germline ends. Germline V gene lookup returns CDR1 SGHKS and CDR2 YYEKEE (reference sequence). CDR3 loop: CASSFNLGGGGGYTDTQYF. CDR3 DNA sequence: TGTGCCAGCAGCTTCAATCTGGGAGGTGGTGGGGGATACACAGATACGCAGTATTTT.

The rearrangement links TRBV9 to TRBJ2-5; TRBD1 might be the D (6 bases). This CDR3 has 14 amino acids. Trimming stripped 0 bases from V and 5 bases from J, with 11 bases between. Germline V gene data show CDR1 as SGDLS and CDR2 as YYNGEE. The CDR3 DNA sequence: TGTGCCAGCAGCGTAGAGGGGGATGCGGAGACCCAGTACTTC. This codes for CASSVEGDAETQYF.

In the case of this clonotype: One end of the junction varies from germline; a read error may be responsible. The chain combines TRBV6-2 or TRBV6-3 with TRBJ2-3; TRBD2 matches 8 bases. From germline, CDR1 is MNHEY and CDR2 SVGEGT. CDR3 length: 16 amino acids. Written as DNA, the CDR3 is TGTGCCAGCAGTTACCGTCGGACTAGCATGCCAGATACGCGGTATTTT. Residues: CASSYRRTSMPDTRYF.